The 21 T cell receptor beta chains below were found in one sample sequenced in a study of blood T cells in healthy people across ages. For the second PCR, which ran for about 6 to 11 cycles, a sample-barcoded 5' primer and a J-beta primer mix were used. One entry per CDR3 protein, called by TCRdb with MiXCR from the 5' RACE reads. Of about 640,000 distinct CDR3 sequences listed, approximately 50% were seen once; the top ten hold over 30%. The source material was blood. The receptors shown here come from a man aged 55 to 70 in good health.

This clonotype is a singleton in its sample. The rearrangement uses TRBV27 and TRBJ2-2; no clear D gene. The CDR3 is made up of 13 amino acids. Trimming took off 1 base at V and 3 bases at J, with 3 bases between the two ends. The germline V gene encodes CDR1 MNHEY and CDR2 SMNVEV (reference sequence). The CDR3 region has the DNA TGTGCCAGCAGTTTATATCACACCGGGGAGCTGTTTTTT. Its protein product is CASSLYHTGELFF.

The chain carries TRBV5-8 and TRBJ1-5, with 10 bases that match TRBD1. Germline V lookup: CDR1 SGHTS, CDR2 YDEGEE. This CDR3 is built from 15 residues. Trimming removed 0 bases from V and 4 bases from J; junction bases left unmatched: 1. Here the CDR3 DNA reads TGTGCCAGCAGCTTGGAGGACAGGGGGAATCAGCCCCAGCATTTT. This gives the protein CASSLEDRGNQPQHF.

DNA of the CDR3: TGCGCCAGCAGGACAGGGGCAAACACCGGGGAGCTGTTTTTT. This translates into CASRTGANTGELFF. The chain employs TRBV5-1 and TRBJ2-2; TRBD1 aligns across 8 bases. Looked up from germline, CDR1 is SGHRS and CDR2 is YFSETQ. The V and J ends lost 5 bases and 2 bases, in that order; junction bases with no gene match: 2. The CDR3 is 14 residues long.

This clonotype was observed a handful of times. The CDR3 nucleotides are TGTGCCAGCAGGGTGGGCAGCGGGTCCTGGGATGAGCAGTTCTTC. This translates into CASRVGSGSWDEQFF. The genes are TRBV2 and TRBJ2-1, with D tentatively TRBD2 (6 bases). The germline CDR1 and CDR2 sequences are SNHLY and FYNNEI. CDR3 length: 15 amino acids. Trimming left V 6 bases short and J 8 bases short, with 20 bases between.

The V and J genes are TRBV4-1 and TRBJ1-2, with D hard to call. The germline CDR1 and CDR2 sequences are MGHRA and YSYEKL. The CDR3 length is 15 residues. The V end lost 7 bases, the J end lost 0 bases, and 15 bases lay between the germline ends. Here the CDR3 reads CASTRSRQPNYGYTF. The CDR3 nucleotides are TGCGCCAGCACCCGAAGCCGCCAGCCTAACTATGGCTACACCTTC.

The rearrangement joins TRBV12-3 or TRBV12-4 to TRBJ2-6; tentatively, D is TRBD1 (6 bases). CDR3 length equals 14 residues. V lost 6 bases and J 2 bases, leaving 8 bases between the germline ends. CDR3 sequence reads: CASRTGTGANVLTF. CDR3 nucleotides: TGTGCCAGCAGAACAGGGACTGGGGCCAACGTCCTGACTTTC.

The chain couples TRBV21-1 to TRBJ2-5; the D call of TRBD1 is as the table states it, not checked on the DNA. Near its end, the DNA agrees better with TRBJ2-7, so the J call may be wrong. TRBV21-1 is a recognized pseudogene. The CDR3 is 12 amino acids. CDR3 DNA sequence: TGTGCCAGCAGCAAAGAAGGGGGCGAGCAGTACTTC. Its protein product is CASSKEGGEQYF.

As concerns this clonotype: Relative to the germline gene, one junction end is altered; a read error may explain this. The chain employs TRBV6-2 or TRBV6-3 and TRBJ1-2; D is uncertain. Germline V gene sequence: CDR1 MNHEY, CDR2 SVGEGT. The CDR3 runs to 15 residues. The CDR3 region is CTSSYPGHPNYGYTF. The CDR3 DNA is TGTACCAGCAGTTACCCCGGGCACCCGAACTATGGCTACACCTTC.

The chain links TRBV7-2 to TRBJ1-2; D unresolved. CDR3 size: 13 residues. Germline CDR1 reads SGHTA; CDR2 reads FQGNSA. The germline V and J ends were trimmed by 8 bases and 2 bases, with 12 bases remaining between them. The CDR3 protein is CASARPGNYGYTF. The CDR3 DNA follows: TGTGCCAGCGCTCGGCCGGGAAACTATGGCTACACCTTC.

The chain uses TRBV5-1 and TRBJ2-5; no clear D gene. Between the trimmed V and J ends, which lost 4 bases and 0 bases, there was a span of 10 bases. Germline values: CDR1 SGHRS, CDR2 YFSETQ. The CDR3 loop spans 14 amino acids. The CDR3 region has the DNA TGCGCCAGCAGCCTTCCGGCCGACCAAGAGACCCAGTACTTC. Translating gives CASSLPADQETQYF.

J is TRBJ2-4 and V is TRBV20-1; D is undetermined. The better agreement between TRBJ2-5 and the DNA end casts doubt on the J call. In germline, CDR1 is DFQATT, CDR2 SNEGSKA (reference sequence). The CDR3 is 13 residues long. CDR3 region: CSAYTDLGETQYF. The CDR3 DNA reads as TGCAGTGCTTATACAGACCTCGGGGAGACCCAGTACTTC.

This clonotype was detected only a few times. This chain connects TRBV27 to TRBJ2-1, with a tentative D call TRBD2 (6 bases). The CDR3 has 13 residues. Trimming left V 3 bases short and J 6 bases short, with 9 bases between. Germline V CDR1 and CDR2: MNHEY, SMNVEV (reference sequence). The CDR3 loop is CASSFWGVNEQFF. CDR3 DNA: TGTGCCAGCAGTTTCTGGGGGGTCAATGAGCAGTTCTTC.

The V and J genes are TRBV3-1 and TRBJ2-2, with D possibly TRBD1 on 5 matching bases. Germline values: CDR1 LGHDT, CDR2 YNNKEL (reference sequence). The CDR3 sequence is 14 residues long. V shed 1 base and J shed 7 bases, with 10 bases lying between them. Here the CDR3 reads CASSQGQSGGELFF. CDR3 sequence (DNA): TGTGCCAGCAGCCAAGGACAGTCGGGCGGGGAGCTGTTTTTT.

This clonotype was recorded once. The rearrangement links TRBV6-5 to TRBJ1-6, with D perhaps TRBD1 (5 bases). Germline CDR1 reads MNHEY; CDR2 reads SVGAGI. The CDR3 sequence is 14 residues long. Trimming took off 7 bases at V and 7 bases at J, with 14 bases between the two ends. The CDR3 sequence: CASTDSQGNSPLHF. CDR3 in DNA: TGTGCCAGCACCGACAGCCAGGGAAATTCACCCCTCCACTTT.

In its sample, this clonotype was seen a few times. V and J are TRBV15 and TRBJ2-1, with 7 bases aligning to TRBD1. The CDR3 totals 14 residues. Germline CDR1 LNHNV, CDR2 YYDKDF (reference sequence). J gave up 9 bases and V 0 bases, and 5 bases lay outside the gene matches. This chain's CDR3 is CATSREQGSGEQFF. CDR3 in DNA: TGTGCCACCAGCAGAGAACAGGGGAGCGGTGAGCAGTTCTTC.

V is TRBV20-1 and J is TRBJ2-7; 7 nucleotides agree with TRBD1. V lost 6 bases to trimming and J lost 2 bases; unmatched junction nucleotides: 10. This CDR3 is built from 14 residues. Germline CDR1 is DFQATT and CDR2 is SNEGSKA (reference sequence). CDR3 sequence (DNA): TGCAGTGCCAGTTCTAGCACAGGGGCCTACGAGCAGTACTTC. Protein sequence: CSASSSTGAYEQYF.

This clonotype was seen a handful of times. The V call is TRBV29-1, the J call TRBJ2-4, with D maybe TRBD1 (6 bases). V lost 0 bases, J lost 15 bases, and 21 bases lay in between. CDR1 SQVTM and CDR2 ANQGSEA come from the germline V gene. The length of the CDR3 is 14 residues. DNA of the CDR3: TGCAGCGTTGAAGAGACAGGTTCTCAAGAGACCCTGTACTTC. The encoded protein is CSVEETGSQETLYF.

The chain combines TRBV3-1 with TRBJ2-5; TRBD2 matches at 10 bases. V lost 1 base, J lost 5 bases, and 7 bases stayed unmatched. The CDR3 spans 16 residues. Germline CDR1 reads LGHDT; CDR2 reads YNNKEL (reference sequence). DNA for the CDR3: TGTGCCAGCAGCCAAGTCGGCTCTAGCGGGGGTGAGACCCAGTACTTC. Translating gives CASSQVGSSGGETQYF.

The gene calls are TRBV7-9 and TRBJ2-7; 8 bases are a match to TRBD1. The CDR3 spans 14 residues. From germline, CDR1 is SEHNR and CDR2 FQNEAQ (reference sequence). The trim removed 6 bases at V and 5 bases at J, leaving 9 bases unmatched. The CDR3 here is CASRTDRGGDEQYF. DNA of the CDR3: TGTGCCAGCAGGACCGACAGGGGAGGCGACGAGCAGTACTTC.

This clonotype was counted a few times. Given a much more abundant clone one base away, this may be a read error. V gene TRBV6-1 combines with J gene TRBJ2-4, with TRBD2 matching over 9 bases. J lost 5 bases, V lost 3 bases, and 2 bases had no gene match. Germline V gives CDR1 MNHNS, CDR2 SASEGT. The CDR3 sequence is 14 residues long. CDR3 nucleotide sequence: TGTGCCAGCAGTGACGCGGGGGGGGAAAACATTCAGTACTTC. Translated: CASSDAGGENIQYF.

The chain is built from TRBV10-3 and TRBJ2-3; tentative D call: TRBD2 (6 bases). This CDR3 spans 15 amino acids. Germline V lookup: CDR1 ENHRY, CDR2 SYGVKD. Trimming cost V 1 base and J 3 bases, with 11 bases left between them. This CDR3 is CAISEYAGMTDTQYF. For the CDR3, the DNA is TGTGCCATCAGTGAGTATGCGGGGATGACAGATACGCAGTATTTT.